Sequencing of this T cell receptor beta chain was carried out in a study of cytotoxic CD8 clonotypes in ibrutinib-treated CLL. On the study more broadly: The subjects consisted of ten to twelve relapsed/refractory and some 14 treatment-naive individuals, with roughly 17 IGHV unmutated.

There are a few counts of this clone. Sequenced by immunoSEQ multiplex PCR; TCRdb stores in-frame clones only, minus some. There are roughly 14,000 clones in the sample; about two thirds occur only once, and 4.5% to 5.5% lies in the top ten. The V gene lost 2 bases and the J gene lost 10 bases, with 18 bases spanning the gap. This CDR3 is built from 15 residues. Looked up from germline, CDR1 is SGHTA and CDR2 is FQGNSA. PBMCs were cryopreserved, and 1.5 to 2.5 micrograms of genomic DNA from them went into TCR beta libraries. This sequence joins TRBV7-2 and TRBJ2-1; perhaps TRBD2 as D (5 bases). Here the sequenced sample was PBMCs, taken before ibrutinib treatment. The receptor was isolated from a human donor with chronic lymphocytic leukemia. The CDR3 bases are TGTGCCAGCAGCTTAACCCCCAGCCGGGGTGGCGAGCAGTTCTTC. It yields the protein CASSLTPSRGGEQFF.